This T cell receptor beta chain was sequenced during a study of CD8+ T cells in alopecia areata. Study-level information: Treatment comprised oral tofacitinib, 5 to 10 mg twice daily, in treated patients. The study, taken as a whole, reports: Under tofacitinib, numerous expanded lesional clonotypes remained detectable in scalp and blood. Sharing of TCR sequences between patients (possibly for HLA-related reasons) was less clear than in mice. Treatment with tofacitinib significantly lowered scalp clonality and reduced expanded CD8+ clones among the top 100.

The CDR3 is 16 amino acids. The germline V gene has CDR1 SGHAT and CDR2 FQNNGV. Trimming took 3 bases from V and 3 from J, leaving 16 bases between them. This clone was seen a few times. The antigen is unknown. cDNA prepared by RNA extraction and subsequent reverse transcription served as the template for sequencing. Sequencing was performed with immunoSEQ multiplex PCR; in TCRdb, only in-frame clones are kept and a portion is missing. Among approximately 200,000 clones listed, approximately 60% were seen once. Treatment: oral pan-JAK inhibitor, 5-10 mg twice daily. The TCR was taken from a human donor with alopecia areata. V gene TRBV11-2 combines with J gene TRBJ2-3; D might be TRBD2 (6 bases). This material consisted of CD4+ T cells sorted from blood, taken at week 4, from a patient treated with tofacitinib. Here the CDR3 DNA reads TGTGCCAGCAGCTTGGGACTGACGGCGGCGACAGATACGCAGTATTTT. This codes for CASSLGLTAATDTQYF.